The rows below give T cell receptor beta chains drawn from one sample of a study of blood T cells in healthy people across ages. TCRdb re-derived calls from the 5' RACE reads in MiXCR, one entry per CDR3 protein. The table lists about 800,000 distinct CDR3 sequences, 25% of them singletons. This sample was shared with a second study, whose subject was T cells of mothers and their children.

The sample consisted of blood. The source is a boy younger than 18 in good health. CDR3s include the opening cysteine and the closing phenylalanine or tryptophan. A D gene is named only where the DNA matches it firmly. The size field is filled for only some rows; it gives once, few, many or a size class.

>NA|TRBJ1-3|TRBV11-2|NA
CASSFLWGSGNTIYF
TGTGCCAGCAGCTTTCTCTGGGGCTCTGGAAACACCATATATTTT
>TRBD1|TRBJ2-5|TRBV10-3|few
CAISEWTGIQETQYF
TGTGCCATCAGTGAGTGGACAGGTATCCAAGAGACCCAGTACTTC
>NA|TRBJ1-6|TRBV4-2|NA
CASSQVGEPPLHF
TGTGCCAGCAGCCAAGTCGGCGAGCCACCCCTCCACTTT
>NA|TRBJ2-1|TRBV19|NA
CASSIWGVDEQFF
TGTGCCAGTAGTATATGGGGGGTCGATGAGCAGTTCTTC
>NA|TRBJ2-4|TRBV12-3/TRBV12-4|NA
CASSLSAGLQNIQYF
TGTGCCAGCAGTTTGTCAGCAGGACTACAAAACATTCAGTACTTC
>TRBD1|TRBJ1-6|TRBV6-2/TRBV6-3|few
CASSYEDRAYSPLHF
TGTGCCAGCAGTTACGAAGACAGGGCGTACTCACCCCTCCACTTT
>TRBD1|TRBJ2-7|TRBV28|NA
CASSLRGFGDRGYYEQYF
TGTGCCAGCAGTTTACGTGGGTTTGGGGACAGGGGATACTACGAGCAGTACTTC
>NA|TRBJ2-7|TRBV29-1|many
CSVEDQRGNEQYF
TGCAGCGTTGAAGATCAGCGCGGGAACGAGCAGTACTTC
>TRBD2|TRBJ2-3|TRBV29-1|few
CSVAGTSLTDTQYF
TGCAGCGTAGCCGGGACTAGTTTAACAGATACGCAGTATTTT
>NA|TRBJ1-5|TRBV6-1|NA
CASSEAGGRGNQPQHF
TGTGCCAGCAGTGAAGCCGGGGGGAGGGGCAATCAGCCCCAGCATTTT
>TRBD1|TRBJ1-1|TRBV4-3|few
CASSQDHHQGAVGTEAFF
TGCGCCAGCAGCCAAGATCATCACCAGGGGGCAGTGGGCACTGAAGCTTTCTTT
>TRBD2|TRBJ2-4|TRBV12-3/TRBV12-4|NA
CASSFYAWVTSGKGAIQYF
TGTGCCAGCAGTTTTTACGCTTGGGTGACTAGCGGAAAGGGTGCCATTCAGTACTTC
>NA|TRBJ2-1|TRBV6-5|NA
CASGPLRDTLLQFF
TGTGCCAGCGGGCCCCTCCGGGACACCTTATTGCAGTTCTTC
>TRBD1|TRBJ1-1|TRBV3-1|NA
CASSQVGDRGGTEAFF
TGTGCCAGCAGCCAAGTCGGGGACAGGGGGGGCACTGAAGCTTTCTTT
>NA|TRBJ2-5|TRBV27|NA
CASSSRLRQETQYF
TGTGCCAGCAGTTCTCGACTCCGACAAGAGACCCAGTACTTC
>NA|TRBJ2-2|TRBV6-5|few
CASSYNPGTTGELFF
TGTGCCAGCAGTTACAATCCGGGGACTACCGGGGAGCTGTTTTTT
>NA|TRBJ2-7|TRBV7-2|few
CASSLGRQAVSEQYF
TGTGCCAGCAGCTTAGGTCGGCAGGCCGTGAGCGAGCAGTACTTC
>TRBD2|TRBJ2-7|TRBV6-5|few
CASSQGLADAYEQYF
TGTGCCAGCAGTCAGGGACTAGCGGATGCCTACGAGCAGTACTTC
>TRBD2|TRBJ2-3|TRBV7-9|few
CASSEMRGGPSQNTQYF
TGTGCCAGCAGCGAGATGAGGGGAGGGCCCTCACAGAATACGCAGTATTTT
>TRBD1|TRBJ1-5|TRBV27|NA
CASSGQGKQPQHF
TGTGCCAGCAGTGGACAGGGCAAACAGCCCCAGCATTTT
>TRBD2|TRBJ2-3|TRBV20-1|few
CSALRPSGRGDTQYF
TGCAGTGCCCTTCGGCCTAGCGGGAGAGGAGATACGCAGTATTTT
>TRBD1|TRBJ2-7|TRBV28|few
CASSSGTGKYEQYF
TGTGCCAGCAGTTCCGGGACAGGGAAGTACGAGCAGTACTTC
>TRBD1|TRBJ2-5|TRBV29-1|many
CSVGTWDSGAGETQYF
TGCAGCGTTGGCACTTGGGACAGTGGGGCCGGAGAGACCCAGTACTTC
>TRBD2|TRBJ2-1|TRBV4-3|few
CASSQDREGASGGYNEQFF
TGCGCCAGCAGCCAAGATAGGGAAGGGGCTAGCGGGGGATACAATGAGCAGTTCTTC
>NA|TRBJ1-4|TRBV12-3/TRBV12-4|NA
CASSLGLGTAFF
TGTGCCAGCAGTTTGGGTCTCGGGACTGCGTTTTTT
>TRBD1|TRBJ2-7|TRBV28|NA
CASSQYVGQSYEQYF
TGTGCCAGCAGTCAATATGTGGGACAGTCCTACGAGCAGTACTTC
>TRBD1|TRBJ1-2|TRBV29-1|few
CSVDGTDLPYGYTF
TGCAGCGTTGACGGGACAGACCTCCCCTATGGCTACACCTTC
>TRBD2|TRBJ2-5|TRBV5-1|NA
CASSLAGGREETQYF
TGCGCCAGCAGCTTGGCGGGAGGGAGAGAAGAGACCCAGTACTTC
>NA|TRBJ2-5|TRBV2|few
CASKRVGETQYF
TGTGCCAGTAAGCGGGTTGGGGAGACCCAGTACTTC
>NA|TRBJ1-2|TRBV29-1|NA
CSVEDRGGEAYGYTF
TGCAGCGTTGAAGATCGTGGGGGCGAGGCCTATGGCTACACCTTC
>NA|TRBJ2-3|TRBV14|NA
CASSLLDRSAGDTQYF
TGTGCCAGCAGCCTACTTGACAGGAGCGCGGGAGATACGCAGTATTTT
>TRBD1|TRBJ2-5|TRBV7-9|few
CASSWSKGQAF
TGTGCCAGCAGCTGGTCCAAGGGACAGGCATTC